The table lists the clone carrying this T cell receptor (beta chain) with a few counts. The source of the sample is a study of CD8 T cells in ankylosing spondylitis. The CDR3 sequence is 13 residues long. With 7 bases clipped from V and 1 base from J, the junction kept 4 bases outside the gene matches. MiXCR, applied by TCRdb to the 5' RACE reads, yields one record per CDR3 protein. The table has 350,000 to 400,000 distinct CDR3 sequences, approximately 22% seen once; the top ten hold 10% to 15%. Sequenced: blood, either unsorted or a sorted T cell fraction (not recorded which). V gene TRBV12-3 or TRBV12-4 combines with J gene TRBJ2-7; the match to TRBD1 covers 7 bases. The sequence was collected from a male donor with ankylosing spondylitis or in good health (not recorded which). The CDR3 sequence is CASKGARSYEQYF. The CDR3 DNA reads TGTGCCAGCAAGGGGGCGCGTTCCTACGAGCAGTACTTC.